The subject of this entry is one TCR beta chain. What it binds is unknown. CDR1 and CDR2 from the germline V gene are MNHNS and SASEGT. J was trimmed by 10 bases and V by 6 bases; bases with no gene match: 7. CDR3 size: 14 residues. The sample comes from a study of cytomegalovirus exposure and HLA in healthy donors. The study, taken as a whole, reports: Altogether, 164 TCR beta chains were recorded as cytomegalovirus-associated. In presence/absence analyses, roughly uniform sequencing depth across donors was assumed. Specificity of a few CMV-associated chains for CMV antigens was verified in vitro.

Amplification used 60 Vbeta primers and 13 Jbeta primers. Sequenced by immunoSEQ multiplex PCR; TCRdb stores in-frame clones only, minus some. The sample shows a few hundred thousand clones, roughly four fifths of them seen only once. The receptor's source is a woman aged 60 to 75 in good health and CMV-seropositive. The sample taken for sequencing was PBMCs. V and J are TRBV6-1 and TRBJ1-6, with 9 nucleotides matching TRBD1. For the CDR3, the DNA is TGTGCCAGCAGAACGGACAGGGGACTGTCACCCCTCCACTTT. Translation: CASRTDRGLSPLHF.